This entry lists 30 T cell receptor beta chains sequenced from one sample in a study of T cells in women clearing cervical HPV infection. Profiling relied on immunoSEQ multiplex PCR, and the TCRdb table lists in-frame clones only, not all of them. This table lists approximately 21,000 clones. Sequenced input: blood buffy coat. These receptors all stem from a woman aged 18 to 75 with a cervical HPV16 infection that either progressed to CIN3+ or cleared (not recorded which).

The CDR3 DNA, read in part, is TGTGCCAGCAGTGAAGCGAGCGGCGGACTCCAAGAGACC. It encodes CASSEASGGLQET. The CDR3, in full, reads CASSEASGGLQETQYF. The rearrangement joins TRBV6-1 to TRBJ2-5; D might be TRBD2 (5 bases). The DNA ends 3 residues before the CDR3 does, and the rest of the CDR3 is filled in from the germline J gene. The germline V gene encodes CDR1 MNHNS and CDR2 SASEGT. The length of the CDR3 is 16 residues. Trimming cost V 0 bases and J 1 base, with 12 bases left between them.

Comments on this clone: The read stops 3 residues short of the end of the CDR3; the missing end is completed from the germline J gene. The chain employs TRBV5-1 and TRBJ1-2, with TRBD1 matching 10 bases. The V gene end was trimmed by 0 bases and the J gene end by 7 bases; junction bases not matched to a gene: 0. Germline loops: CDR1 SGHRS, CDR2 YFSETQ. CDR3 length: 13 residues. The CDR3 bases that were read are TGCGCCAGCAGCTTGGGGACAGGGGGTGGC. Encoded protein: CASSLGTGGG. The whole CDR3 reads CASSLGTGGGYTF. The complete variable domain, with remaining parts taken from reference TRBV5-1 and TRBJ1-2, reads KAGVTQTPRYLIKTRGQQVTLSCSPISGHRSVSWYQQTPGQGLQFLFEYFSETQRNKGNFPGRFSGRQFSNSRSEMNVSTLELGDSALYLCASSLGTGGGYTFGSGTRLTVV.

With respect to this clone: The sequence runs out 3 residues before the end of the CDR3; the remainder is reconstructed from the germline J gene. The chain uses TRBV11-2 and TRBJ1-6; no reliable D call. This CDR3 has 13 amino acids. In germline, CDR1 is SGHAT, CDR2 FQNNGV. Between the trimmed V and J ends, which lost 1 base and 9 bases, there was a span of 7 bases. CDR3 DNA (partial): TGTGCCAGCAGCTTAGGCGCCCTTTCACCC. As protein: CASSLGALSP. The whole CDR3 sequence is CASSLGALSPLHF.

On this clone itself: From the germline J gene comes the end of the CDR3, since the read stops 3 residues before it. V and J are TRBV7-2 and TRBJ2-3; no reliable D call. From germline, CDR1 is SGHTA and CDR2 FQGNSA. Trimming cost V 4 bases and J 3 bases, with 5 bases left between them. This CDR3 spans 12 amino acids. CDR3 bases read: TGTGCCAGCAGCTCTTATACAGATACG. Protein: CASSSYTDT. The CDR3 reads in full as CASSSYTDTQYF.

CDR3: CASIGTGALRDNSPLHF. The covered CDR3 bases are TGTGCCAGCATCGGGACAGGGGCGCTAAGGGATAATTCACCC. This chain uses TRBV2 with TRBJ1-6, with 10 nucleotides matching TRBD1. The read ends 3 residues before the CDR3 terminus; that terminus is restored from the germline J gene. This CDR3 spans 17 amino acids. Unmatched junction bases numbered 11, after V lost 7 bases and J lost 5 bases. In germline, CDR1 is SNHLY, CDR2 FYNNEI.

A remark on this clone: Read data end 3 residues before the CDR3 end; the end is taken from the germline J gene. The J gene is TRBJ2-3, the V gene TRBV7-3; 7 bases align to TRBD2. The junction had 4 bases not matched to a gene; V was cut back by 4 bases and J by 0 bases. Germline V gives CDR1 SGHTA, CDR2 FQGTGA. The CDR3 is 15 residues long. CDR3 DNA (partial): TGTGCCAGCAGCTCACAGCGGGATAGCACAGATACG. Amino acid sequence: CASSSQRDSTDT. The complete CDR3 protein is CASSSQRDSTDTQYF.

Turning to this clone: The read comes to an end 3 residues before the CDR3 does, leaving the germline J gene to fill in the end. This chain links TRBV5-4 with TRBJ2-4, with 10 positions matching TRBD1. The CDR3 runs to 15 residues. Germline assignment: CDR1 SGHNT and CDR2 YYREEE (reference sequence). The CDR3 reads CASSLGTGGQETQYF. CDR3 DNA, as far as it was read: TGTGCCAGCAGCTTGGGGACAGGGGGACAAGAGACT. The entire variable domain, with the rest obtained from reference TRBV5-4 and TRBJ2-4, is as follows: ETGVTQSPTHLIKTRGQQVTLRCSSQSGHNTVSWYQQALGQGPQFIFQYYREEENGRGNFPPRFSGLQFPNYSSELNVNALELDDSALYLCASSLGTGGQETQYFGAGTRLSVL.

Regarding this clone: The sequenced fragment ends 3 residues before the CDR3 boundary, so the rest is inferred from the germline J gene. This chain connects TRBV7-2 to TRBJ2-3, with 8 bases matching TRBD1. The germline gives CDR1 SGHTA, CDR2 FQGNSA. The CDR3 loop spans 15 amino acids. CDR3 DNA (partial): TGTGCCAGCAGCTTAGCTTCAGGGGGCAATCAGCCG. Translated: CASSLASGGNQP. The entire CDR3 protein is CASSLASGGNQPQYF. Supplemented by reference TRBV7-2 and TRBJ2-3, the full variable domain reads GAGVSQSPSNKVTEKGKDVELRCDPISGHTALYWYRQSLGQGLEFLIYFQGNSAPDKSGLPSDRFSAERTGGSVSTLTIQRTQQEDSAVYLCASSLASGGNQPQYFGPGTRLTVL.

CDR3 loop: CASSLDSGANVLTF. The sequenced part of the CDR3 DNA is TGTGCCAGCTCTCTAGACTCTGGGGCCAACGTC. The chain joins TRBV18 to TRBJ2-6, with no clear D. The read ends 3 residues early relative to the CDR3; the germline J gene fills the gap. The V gene's germline CDR1 is KGHSH and CDR2 LQKENI. The CDR3 extends over 14 amino acids. Trimming shortened V by 6 bases and J by 0 bases, and 6 bases separated the two germline ends.

As concerns this clone: The sequence runs out 3 residues before the end of the CDR3; the remainder is reconstructed from the germline J gene. The chain is built from TRBV5-1 and TRBJ1-2; 12 bases agree with TRBD1. Unmatched junction bases numbered 10, after V lost 3 bases and J lost 7 bases. The CDR3 has 16 residues. Germline V CDR1 and CDR2: SGHRS, YFSETQ. The CDR3 sequence: CASSSAQGQGAGGYTF. The sequenced CDR3 bases are TGCGCCAGCAGCTCCGCCCAGGGACAGGGGGCTGGTGGC.

A note on this clone: The read gets to within 3 residues of the CDR3 end, and the germline J gene fills in the rest. The chain recombines TRBV5-6 with TRBJ1-2; 7 bases map to TRBD1. The trim removed 7 bases at V and 2 bases at J, leaving 11 bases unmatched. This CDR3 spans 15 amino acids. Germline CDR1 is SGHDT and CDR2 is YYEEEE. CDR3 sequence reads: CASQRWRGLNYGYTF. Partial CDR3 DNA: TGTGCCAGCCAAAGGTGGAGGGGGCTCAACTATGGC.

Concerning this clone itself: The junction does not match germline at one end; this may be a read error. Read coverage stops 3 residues before the CDR3 terminus; the germline J gene supplies the remainder. The V and J genes are TRBV19 and TRBJ2-3, with D possibly being TRBD1 (6 bases). CDR3 size: 13 residues. CDR1 and CDR2 from the germline V gene are LNHDA and SQIVND (reference sequence). The CDR3 spells CPSSSEGVNTQYF. The CDR3 bases that were read are TGTCCCAGTAGTAGTGAGGGGGTAAATACG.

As regards this clone: The read finishes 3 residues shy of the CDR3 end, and the germline J gene is used to complete it. This chain joins TRBV15 and TRBJ1-5; D unresolved. There are 13 residues in the CDR3. The germline CDR1 and CDR2 sequences are LNHNV and YYDKDF (reference sequence). V lost 6 bases and J lost 6, with 12 bases in between. CDR3 sequence: CATSRRLAQPQHF. The DNA read from the CDR3 is TGTGCCACCAGTAGACGGTTAGCTCAGCCC. Full variable domain (missing parts from reference TRBV15 and TRBJ1-5): DAMVIQNPRYQVTQFGKPVTLSCSQTLNHNVMYWYQQKSSQAPKLLFHYYDKDFNNEADTPDNFQSRRPNTSFCFLDIRSPGLGDTAMYLCATSRRLAQPQHFGDGTRLSIL.

A word on this clone: Mismatch with germline at one junction end may stem from a read error. The sequenced fragment ends 3 residues before the CDR3 boundary, so the rest is inferred from the germline J gene. The V call is TRBV4-2, the J call TRBJ2-1, with 8 nucleotides matching TRBD2. Germline V CDR1 and CDR2: LGHNA, YNFKEQ. CDR3 size: 15 residues. CDR3 DNA (partial): TGCGCCAGCAGCCAAAACGGGAGGGGGTACAATGAG. Amino acid sequence: CASSQNGRGYNE. From start to end, the CDR3 is CASSQNGRGYNEQFF.

The CDR3: CASSQGTSGYEQYF. CDR3 DNA, as far as it was read: TGTGCCAGCAGCCAAGGGACATCTGGCTACGAG. The V gene is TRBV7-2, the J gene TRBJ2-7; TRBD1 is a possible D gene (6 bases). The missing CDR3 end, 3 residues past where the read stops, is filled in from the germline J gene. The V gene's germline CDR1 is SGHTA and CDR2 FQGNSA. The V end was cut by 5 bases, the J end by 3 bases, with 14 bases between. The CDR3 runs 14 residues.

Notes on this clone: The DNA ends 3 residues before the CDR3 does, and the rest of the CDR3 is filled in from the germline J gene. This rearrangement joins TRBV7-6 to TRBJ1-1; the D is unclear. The CDR3 has 12 amino acids. The ends were cut back, 4 bases at V and 1 base at J, with 4 bases in the middle. Per the germline V gene, CDR1 is SGHVS and CDR2 is FNYEAQ. CDR3 DNA, as far as it was read: TGTGCCAGCAGCTCCTCGAACACTGAA. Protein: CASSSSNTE. The complete CDR3 reads CASSSSNTEAFF. Supplemented by reference TRBV7-6 and TRBJ1-1, the full variable domain reads GAGVSQSPRYKVTKRGQDVALRCDPISGHVSLYWYRQALGQGPEFLTYFNYEAQQDKSGLPNDRFSAERPEGSISTLTIQRTEQRDSAMYRCASSSSNTEAFFGQGTRLTVV.

On this clone itself: The CDR3 goes on 3 residues after the read ends, and that part is filled in from the germline J gene. V and J are TRBV5-1 and TRBJ2-1, with 10 bases that match TRBD2. Germline V gene lookup returns CDR1 SGHRS and CDR2 YFSETQ. The CDR3 is made up of 19 amino acids. After removal of 1 base from V and 1 base from J, the junction contained 11 bases not matched to a gene. The CDR3 region is CASSLRVGIAGGSYNEQFF. CDR3 DNA (partial): TGCGCCAGCAGCTTGCGGGTGGGGATAGCGGGAGGTTCCTACAATGAG. The full variable domain, in which reference TRBV5-1 and TRBJ2-1 provide the parts outside the CDR3, is KAGVTQTPRYLIKTRGQQVTLSCSPISGHRSVSWYQQTPGQGLQFLFEYFSETQRNKGNFPGRFSGRQFSNSRSEMNVSTLELGDSALYLCASSLRVGIAGGSYNEQFFGPGTRLTVL.

With regard to this clone: The read terminates 3 residues ahead of where the CDR3 ends, so the germline J gene completes it. V and J are TRBV7-9 and TRBJ2-1; 10 positions agree with TRBD2. Losses at the gene ends were 5 bases for V and 5 bases for J; bases not matched to a gene: 6. The CDR3 is 15 residues long. Germline V gene sequence: CDR1 SEHNR, CDR2 FQNEAQ (reference sequence). The DNA read from the CDR3 is TGTGCCAGCAGCCATGGACTAGCGGAGAACAATGAG. It yields the protein CASSHGLAENNE. Given in full, the CDR3 is CASSHGLAENNEQFF.

Concerning this clone itself: The CDR3 extends 3 residues past the end of the read, so its final part is completed from the germline J gene. The chain has TRBV7-8 and TRBJ2-1; no firm D call. The V gene lost 1 base and the J gene lost 3 bases, with 7 bases spanning the gap. CDR1 is SGHVS and CDR2 is FQNEAQ in the germline V gene. This CDR3 region has 14 residues. The DNA read from the CDR3 is TGTGCCAGCAGCTTAGAACTGATCTACAATGAG. Protein product: CASSLELIYNE. The CDR3 in its entirety is CASSLELIYNEQFF.

Comments on this clone: A junction boundary mismatches the germline segment, possibly from a read error. The sequenced fragment ends 3 residues before the CDR3 boundary, so the rest is inferred from the germline J gene. The chain couples TRBV12-5 to TRBJ2-1; 7 bases are a match to TRBD2. CDR1 is LGHNT and CDR2 is FRNRAP in the germline V gene. The CDR3 has 17 amino acids. CDR3 bases read: TGTGCTAGTGGTTTGGTAGTCGGCGGGAGCTCCTACGATGAG. Amino acid sequence: CASGLVVGGSSYDE. The entire CDR3 protein is CASGLVVGGSSYDEQFF.

Comments on this clone: The DNA ends 3 residues before the CDR3 does, and the rest of the CDR3 is filled in from the germline J gene. The chain carries TRBV7-8 and TRBJ1-2; TRBD1 matches at 12 bases. J lost 6 bases, V lost 3 bases, and 14 bases had no gene match. The CDR3 runs 18 residues. CDR1 and CDR2 from the germline V gene are SGHVS and FQNEAQ. The sequenced part of the CDR3 DNA is TGTGCCAGCAGCTTCACCCGGGACAGGGGGCTGGGAGAGGATGGC. Residues: CASSFTRDRGLGEDG. The complete CDR3 sequence is CASSFTRDRGLGEDGYTF. Together with reference TRBV7-8 and TRBJ1-2, the CDR3 gives the full variable domain: GAGVSQSPRYKVAKRGQDVALRCDPISGHVSLFWYQQALGQGPEFLTYFQNEAQLDKSGLPSDRFFAERPEGSVSTLKIQRTQQEDSAVYLCASSFTRDRGLGEDGYTFGSGTRLTVV.

A word on this clone: The read stops 3 residues short of the end of the CDR3; the missing end is completed from the germline J gene. The genes are TRBV18 and TRBJ1-2; D may be TRBD1 (6 bases). Germline V gene sequence: CDR1 KGHSH, CDR2 LQKENI. This CDR3 region has 20 residues. The CDR3 DNA, read in part, is TGTGCCAGCTCGCTAAACCAACTAGCGGGGGGCCACAGCTCCTACAATGAC. Amino acid sequence: CASSLNQLAGGHSSYND. The whole CDR3 is CASSLNQLAGGHSSYNDYTF. Full variable domain (rest looked up from reference TRBV18 and TRBJ1-2): NAGVMQNPRHLVRRRGQEARLRCSPMKGHSHVYWYRQLPEEGLKFMVYLQKENIIDESGMPKERFSAEFPKEGPSILRIQQVVRGDSAAYFCASSLNQLAGGHSSYNDYTFGSGTRLTVV.

Note on this clone: The sequenced fragment ends 3 residues before the CDR3 boundary, so the rest is inferred from the germline J gene. The chain is built from TRBV29-1 and TRBJ1-2; D is unclear. Trimming shortened V by 7 bases and J by 0 bases, and 12 bases separated the two germline ends. The CDR3 sequence is 13 residues long. From germline, CDR1 is SQVTM and CDR2 ANQGSEA. CDR3 bases read: TGCAGCGCCCAAAAAACAGCTAACTATGGC. Its protein is CSAQKTANYG. The CDR3, in full, reads CSAQKTANYGYTF.

About this clone: The CDR3 end falls 3 residues outside the read, so it is completed with the germline J gene. This chain uses TRBV23-1 with TRBJ2-7; TRBD1 aligns across 8 bases. TRBV23-1 is recorded as an ORF, its role being uncertain. The CDR3 has 13 residues. V was pared by 8 bases and J by 2 bases, with 5 bases of the junction left unmatched. This CDR3 reads CASGQGEAYEQYF. The sequenced part of the CDR3 DNA is TGCGCCAGCGGACAGGGTGAAGCCTACGAG.

This clone shows up as medium-sized by frequency. Incomplete CDR3 DNA: TGTGCCAGCAGCTCCTACTTAACCCATGGC. Translated: CASSSYLTHG. The whole CDR3 sequence is CASSSYLTHGYTF. The rearrangement links TRBV7-2 to TRBJ1-2; D is unclear. The read ends 3 residues early relative to the CDR3; the germline J gene fills the gap. Germline V CDR1 and CDR2: SGHTA, FQGNSA. The CDR3 spans 13 residues. V shed 4 bases and J shed 6 bases, with 12 bases lying between them. The full variable domain, with the rest looked up from reference TRBV7-2 and TRBJ1-2, is GAGVSQSPSNKVTEKGKDVELRCDPISGHTALYWYRQSLGQGLEFLIYFQGNSAPDKSGLPSDRFSAERTGGSVSTLTIQRTQQEDSAVYLCASSSYLTHGYTFGSGTRLTVV.

With regard to this clone: At one boundary the junction diverges from the germline segment, which might be a read error. CDR3 loop: CAGSVRQGGETQYF. CDR3 DNA, as far as it was read: TGTGCCGGCAGTGTGAGACAGGGCGGGGAGACC. The chain employs TRBV2 and TRBJ2-5; 7 nucleotides agree with TRBD1. The read comes to an end 3 residues before the CDR3 does, leaving the germline J gene to fill in the end. This CDR3 has 14 amino acids. CDR1 and CDR2 from the germline V gene are SNHLY and FYNNEI.

On this clone itself: Sequencing ends 3 residues short of the CDR3 end; the germline J gene provides the rest. V and J are TRBV4-1 and TRBJ2-5, with TRBD2 matching 10 bases. The CDR3 loop spans 16 amino acids. Germline CDR1 and CDR2: MGHRA and YSYEKL. The V gene end was trimmed by 2 bases and the J gene end by 0 bases; junction bases not matched to a gene: 3. CDR3 loop: CASSQQLAGHQETQYF. The CDR3 DNA, read in part, is TGCGCCAGCAGCCAACAACTAGCGGGGCACCAAGAGACC.

Details on this clone: The missing CDR3 end, 3 residues past where the read stops, is filled in from the germline J gene. V usage is TRBV5-1 and J usage is TRBJ1-4; no clear D gene. This CDR3 contains 15 residues. Trimming pared 0 bases from V and 5 bases from J, leaving 11 bases between. Looked up from germline, CDR1 is SGHRS and CDR2 is YFSETQ. Partial CDR3 DNA: TGCGCCAGCAGCTTGGAGGGCAGGCTAAATGAAAAA. Protein sequence: CASSLEGRLNEK. Given in full, the CDR3 is CASSLEGRLNEKLFF.

Comment on this clone: The read falls 3 residues short of the CDR3 end, and the missing part is taken from the germline J gene. The chain uses TRBV7-9 and TRBJ2-6; 8 bases are shared with TRBD2. The CDR3 is 14 amino acids. Germline CDR1 reads SEHNR; CDR2 reads FQNEAQ (reference sequence). Losses at the gene ends were 11 bases for V and 0 bases for J; bases not matched to a gene: 3. CDR3 loop: CASSGGSGANVLTF. CDR3 DNA (partial): TGTGCCTCCAGCGGGGGCTCTGGGGCCAACGTC. Filled out from reference TRBV7-9 and TRBJ2-6, the complete variable domain reads DTGVSQNPRHKITKRGQNVTFRCDPISEHNRLYWYRQTLGQGPEFLTYFQNEAQLEKSRLLSDRFSAERPKGSFSTLEIQRTEQGDSAMYLCASSGGSGANVLTFGAGSRLTVL.

Worth noting for this clone: The missing CDR3 end, 3 residues past where the read stops, is filled in from the germline J gene. This chain links TRBV20-1 with TRBJ1-2; D is ambiguous. The CDR3 extends over 12 amino acids. From germline, CDR1 is DFQATT and CDR2 SNEGSKA (reference sequence). Trimming took 0 bases from V and 4 from J, leaving 6 bases between them. CDR3 bases read: TGCAGTGCTAGAGATAAGGGCTATGGC. Protein sequence: CSARDKGYG. The full CDR3 protein is CSARDKGYGYTF.